Listed below are T cell receptor beta chains from one sample, sequenced in a study of cytomegalovirus exposure and HLA in healthy donors. TCRdb's table, derived via immunoSEQ multiplex PCR, lists solely in-frame clones and lacks some. The sample consists of fewer than 150,000 clones, 88% of them appearing once. The sample consisted of PBMCs. The source is a man aged 25-45 years in good health and CMV-seronegative. Both conserved end residues are part of each CDR3. D genes are given only for firm matches. Clone size is stated in some rows and not others, as once, few, many or a class when expanded.

d_gene	j_gene	v_gene	abundance	CDR3aa	CDR3nt
NA	TRBJ1-3	TRBV2	NA	CASRQRQAEYSGNTIYF	TGTGCCAGCAGACAGAGACAGGCTGAGTACTCTGGAAACACCATATATTTT
TRBD1	TRBJ1-5	TRBV5-1	NA	CASSLDAGGGNQPQHF	TGCGCCAGCAGCTTGGATGCAGGGGGAGGCAATCAGCCCCAGCATTTT
TRBD1	TRBJ1-2	TRBV9	NA	CASGDRGTYGYTF	TGTGCCAGCGGGGACAGGGGAACCTATGGCTACACCTTC
NA	TRBJ1-5	TRBV18	NA	CASSPDQGGQPQHF	TGTGCCAGCTCACCCGACCAGGGAGGTCAGCCCCAGCATTTT
TRBD2	TRBJ2-1	TRBV9	NA	CASSVFTGGEQFF	TGTGCCAGCAGCGTATTCACGGGGGGTGAGCAGTTCTTC
NA	TRBJ2-1	TRBV2	once	CASRLGLRTLSADEQFF	TGTGCCAGCAGGTTGGGGCTTCGGACCCTCTCGGCGGATGAGCAGTTCTTC
TRBD2	TRBJ2-6	TRBV6-4	NA	CASSTLAASGANVLTF	TGTGCCAGCAGTACACTAGCGGCGTCTGGGGCCAACGTCCTGACTTTC
TRBD1	TRBJ2-1	TRBV13	NA	CASSAGTGGAYNEQFF	TGTGCCAGCAGCGCGGGGACAGGGGGCGCATACAATGAGCAGTTCTTC
TRBD2	TRBJ2-3	TRBV11-2	once	CASTSGLAVARGTDTQYF	TGTGCCAGCACCTCGGGACTAGCGGTTGCCCGGGGCACAGATACGCAGTATTTT
TRBD2	TRBJ2-2	TRBV14	NA	CASSQVAGVTGGELFF	TGTGCCAGCAGCCAGGTAGCGGGAGTTACCGGCGGGGAGCTGTTTTTT
NA	TRBJ1-1	TRBV6-4	few	CASSDSVDNREAFF	TGTGCCAGCAGTGACTCGGTCGACAACCGGGAAGCTTTCTTT
TRBD2	TRBJ2-7	TRBV30	NA	CAWGLAASSYEQYF	TGTGCCTGGGGTCTAGCGGCCAGCTCCTACGAGCAGTACTTC
NA	TRBJ1-2	TRBV19	NA	CASSVGSTMGYGYTF	TGTGCCAGTAGTGTCGGGAGTACAATGGGCTATGGCTACACCTTC
TRBD1	TRBJ2-2	TRBV15	NA	CATTRDRGSGELFF	TGTGCCACCACCCGGGACAGGGGTTCCGGGGAGCTGTTTTTT
NA	TRBJ1-2	TRBV2	NA	CASRVQGTYGYTF	TGTGCCAGCAGAGTACAGGGAACCTATGGCTACACCTTC
NA	TRBJ2-1	TRBV5-5	NA	CASSLTQPIYNEQFF	TGTGCCAGCAGCTTGACACAGCCAATCTACAATGAGCAGTTCTTC
TRBD2	TRBJ2-7	TRBV30	NA	CAWSPTGTSGRRYEQYF	TGTGCCTGGAGTCCCACGGGGACTAGCGGGAGACGGTACGAGCAGTACTTC
TRBD2	TRBJ2-7	TRBV13	NA	CASTEAGSQYEQYF	TGTGCCAGCACCGAAGCGGGAAGCCAGTACGAGCAGTACTTC